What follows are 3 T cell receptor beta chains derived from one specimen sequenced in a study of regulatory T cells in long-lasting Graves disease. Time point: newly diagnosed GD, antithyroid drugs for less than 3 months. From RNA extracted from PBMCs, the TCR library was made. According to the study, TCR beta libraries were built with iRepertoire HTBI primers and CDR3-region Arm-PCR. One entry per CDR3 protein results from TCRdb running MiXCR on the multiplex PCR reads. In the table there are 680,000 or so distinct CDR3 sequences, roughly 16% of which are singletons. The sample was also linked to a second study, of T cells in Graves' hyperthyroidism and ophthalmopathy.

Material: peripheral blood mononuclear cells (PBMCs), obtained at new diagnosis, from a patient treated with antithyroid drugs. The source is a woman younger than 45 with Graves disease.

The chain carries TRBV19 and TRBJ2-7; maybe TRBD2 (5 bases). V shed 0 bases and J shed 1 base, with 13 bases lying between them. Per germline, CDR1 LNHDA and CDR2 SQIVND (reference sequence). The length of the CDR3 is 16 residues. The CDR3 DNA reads TGTGCCAGTAGTATAGACCGGACTTGGGGATCCTACGAGCAGTACTTC. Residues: CASSIDRTWGSYEQYF.

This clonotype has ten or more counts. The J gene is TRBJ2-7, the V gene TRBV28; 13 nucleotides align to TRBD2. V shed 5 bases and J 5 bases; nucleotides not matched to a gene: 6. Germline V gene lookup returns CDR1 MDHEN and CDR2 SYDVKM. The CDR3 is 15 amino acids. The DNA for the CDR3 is TGTGCCAGCAGTCCATGGACTAGCGGGAGCCACGAGCAGTACTTC. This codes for CASSPWTSGSHEQYF.

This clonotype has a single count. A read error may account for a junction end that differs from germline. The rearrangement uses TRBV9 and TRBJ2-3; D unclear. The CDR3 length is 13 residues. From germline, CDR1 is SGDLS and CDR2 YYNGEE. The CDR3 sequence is CASNVGVRDTQYF. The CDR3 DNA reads TGTGCCAGCAACGTAGGTGTCCGGGATACGCAGTATTTT.